A selection of T cell receptor beta chains follows, all from one sample in a study of T cell responses to AZD1222 COVID-19 vaccine. Produced via immunoSEQ multiplex PCR; TCRdb's table is partial and in-frame only. In the table there are 85,000 to 120,000 clones, about 90% of which are singletons. The sequenced sample was peripheral blood, obtained on day 0 of AZD1222 vaccination. All receptors come from an adult in good health. The CDR3 runs from the conserved cysteine through the conserved F or W. Each record gives: CDR3 length, D gene, V gene, clone size, J gene, CDR3 protein, CDR3 DNA. A D gene is named only where the DNA matches it firmly. Where a row states a size, it is once, few, many or the class of an expanded clone; other rows omit it.

14	NA	TRBV9	NA	TRBJ2-1	CASTPRTAYNEQFF	TGTGCCAGCACCCCAAGGACAGCCTACAATGAGCAGTTCTTC
16	NA	TRBV6-5	once	TRBJ2-1	CASSYLPRGPNNEQFF	TGTGCCAGCAGTTACCTCCCGAGAGGGCCGAACAATGAGCAGTTCTTC
14	NA	TRBV18	NA	TRBJ1-1	CASSPDGMNTEAFF	TGTGCCAGCTCACCCGACGGAATGAACACTGAAGCTTTCTTT
14	NA	TRBV6-2/TRBV6-3	NA	TRBJ2-3	CASSYGRSTDTQYF	TGTGCCAGCAGTTACGGGAGGAGCACAGATACGCAGTATTTT
13	NA	TRBV11-1	few	TRBJ1-4	CASSLRQAEKLFF	TGTGCCAGCAGCTTGAGACAGGCTGAAAAACTGTTTTTT
15	NA	TRBV6-1	NA	TRBJ1-5	CASSEDRGGRQPQHF	TGTGCCAGCAGTGAAGATCGGGGAGGGCGTCAGCCCCAGCATTTT
15	NA	TRBV2	few	TRBJ1-3	CASSVEGHSGNTIYF	TGTGCCAGCAGTGTCGAGGGGCACTCTGGAAACACCATATATTTT
14	NA	TRBV19	NA	TRBJ2-2	CATRQVGNTGELFF	TGTGCCACCCGACAGGTGGGTAACACCGGGGAGCTGTTTTTT
16	TRBD1	TRBV14	once	TRBJ1-1	CASSQMGTGGPREAFF	TGTGCCAGCAGCCAAATGGGAACAGGGGGCCCCCGTGAAGCTTTCTTT
14	NA	TRBV5-1	NA	TRBJ1-1	CASSLGAGSTEAFF	TGCGCCAGCAGCCTGGGGGCAGGGTCCACTGAAGCTTTCTTT
14	NA	TRBV3-1/TRBV3-2	NA	TRBJ2-7	CASSPTRLFFEQYF	TGTGCCAGCAGCCCCACTCGACTATTTTTCGAGCAGTACTTC
16	TRBD2	TRBV5-1	NA	TRBJ2-5	CASSLVAGGWGETQYF	TGCGCCAGCAGCTTGGTAGCGGGGGGCTGGGGAGAGACCCAGTACTTC
11	TRBD1	TRBV20-1	NA	TRBJ1-2	CSAATGYGYTF	TGCAGTGCCGCGACAGGGTACGGCTACACCTTC
13	NA	TRBV19	NA	TRBJ1-1	CASSIDINTEAFF	TGTGCCAGTAGTATAGATATAAACACTGAAGCTTTCTTT
14	NA	TRBV15	NA	TRBJ1-2	CATSRDLGGYGYTF	TGTGCCACCAGCAGAGATTTAGGGGGCTATGGCTACACCTTC
16	NA	TRBV7-6	few	TRBJ2-1	CASSPRWTTHYNEQFF	TGTGCCAGCAGCCCGAGATGGACTACCCACTACAATGAGCAGTTCTTC